One and the same sample provided the 18 T cell receptor beta chains below, sequenced in a study of cytomegalovirus exposure and HLA in healthy donors. TCRdb's table, derived via immunoSEQ multiplex PCR, lists solely in-frame clones and lacks some. The sample has about 250,000 clones, roughly nine tenths seen once. Material: PBMCs. Receptor source: a man aged 18-30 years in good health and CMV-seropositive.

The V call is TRBV5-1, the J call TRBJ2-1; tentative D call: TRBD1 (7 bases). The CDR3 is made up of 15 amino acids. Trimming cost V 4 bases and J 2 bases, with 13 bases left between them. Germline V CDR1 and CDR2: SGHRS, YFSETQ. The CDR3 here is CASSPGDRAYNEQFF. In nucleotides, the CDR3 is TGCGCCAGCAGCCCGGGGGACAGAGCCTACAATGAGCAGTTCTTC.

This chain uses TRBV7-2 with TRBJ2-7, with TRBD1 matching 10 bases. Trimming at V came to 3 bases and at J to 1 base, leaving 3 bases not matched to a gene. Germline lookup yields CDR1 SGHTA and CDR2 FQGNSA. This CDR3 comprises 15 residues. The CDR3 here is CASSFRQGASYEQYF. CDR3 bases: TGTGCCAGCAGCTTCAGACAGGGGGCGTCCTACGAGCAGTACTTC. Together with reference TRBV7-2 and TRBJ2-7, the CDR3 gives the full variable domain: GAGVSQSPSNKVTEKGKDVELRCDPISGHTALYWYRQSLGQGLEFLIYFQGNSAPDKSGLPSDRFSAERTGGSVSTLTIQRTQQEDSAVYLCASSFRQGASYEQYFGPGTRLTVT.

The rearrangement joins TRBV6-6 to TRBJ1-5; no clear D. This CDR3 region has 12 residues. Germline V gives CDR1 MNHNY, CDR2 SVGAGI (reference sequence). The V end lost 4 bases, the J end lost 3 bases, and 4 bases lay between the germline ends. The CDR3 sequence is CASSSFNQPQHF. DNA for the CDR3: TGTGCCAGCAGTTCCTTCAATCAGCCCCAGCATTTT.

The V gene is TRBV15, the J gene TRBJ1-1; TRBD1 might be the D (6 bases). The CDR3 totals 16 residues. Per germline, CDR1 LNHNV and CDR2 YYDKDF (reference sequence). V shed 0 bases and J shed 4 bases, with 15 bases lying between them. CDR3 bases: TGTGCCACCAGCAGAGATTGGCGGGGGCTGGGCACTGAAGCTTTCTTT. Translating gives CATSRDWRGLGTEAFF.

The chain uses TRBV7-6 and TRBJ1-2, with D hard to call. CDR3 length equals 13 residues. From germline, CDR1 is SGHVS and CDR2 FNYEAQ. V shed 5 bases and J shed 7 bases, with 14 bases lying between them. The CDR3 region is CASSQVWGSGYTF. The CDR3 nucleotides are TGTGCCAGCAGCCAAGTTTGGGGAAGTGGCTACACCTTC.

This sequence joins TRBV30 and TRBJ1-1; D is uncertain. Trimming took off 0 bases at V and 4 bases at J, with 9 bases between the two ends. The CDR3 contains 13 residues. CDR1 and CDR2 from the germline V gene are GTSNPN and SVGIG (reference sequence). CDR3 in amino acids: CAWSVSSRTEAFF. Written as DNA, the CDR3 is TGTGCCTGGAGTGTAAGCAGCCGCACTGAAGCTTTCTTT. Variable domain in full (rest from reference TRBV30 and TRBJ1-1): SQTIHQWPATLVQPVGSPLSLECTVEGTSNPNLYWYRQAAGRGLQLLFYSVGIGQISSEVPQNLSASRPQDRQFILSSKKLLLSDSGFYLCAWSVSSRTEAFFGQGTRLTVV.

The chain employs TRBV7-6 and TRBJ2-7, with 9 bases lining up with TRBD1. CDR1 and CDR2 (germline): SGHVS, FNYEAQ. V shed 0 bases, J shed 2 bases, and the junction held 2 bases outside the gene matches. The length of the CDR3 is 15 residues. The CDR3 bases are TGTGCCAGCAGCTTAGCAGGACAGGGGACCTACGAGCAGTACTTC. This sequence encodes CASSLAGQGTYEQYF.

In this sample, this clone turned up a few times. This chain uses TRBV9 with TRBJ1-5; TRBD1 is a possible D gene (5 bases). Germline CDR1 SGDLS, CDR2 YYNGEE. The CDR3 is 15 amino acids. V gave up 0 bases and J gave up 3 bases, with 10 bases separating them. The CDR3 loop reads CASSVDLGVNQPQHF. The DNA for the CDR3 is TGTGCCAGCAGCGTAGATCTAGGGGTCAATCAGCCCCAGCATTTT.

The genes are TRBV6-1 and TRBJ1-5; the D gene is possibly TRBD1 (6 bases). Germline V lookup: CDR1 MNHNS, CDR2 SASEGT. This CDR3 has 17 residues. Trimming left V 0 bases short and J 0 bases short, with 12 bases between. CDR3 protein: CASSEALGGGSNQPQHF. The CDR3 bases are TGTGCCAGCAGTGAAGCGCTAGGAGGGGGTAGCAATCAGCCCCAGCATTTT.

The genes are TRBV7-9 and TRBJ2-3, with 8 bases identical to TRBD2. Germline V gene data show CDR1 as SEHNR and CDR2 as FQNEAQ (reference sequence). CDR3 length: 16 residues. Trimming took 5 bases from V and 1 from J; bases not matched to a gene: 8. DNA for the CDR3: TGTGCCAGCAGCCGTCGGGAGGGCCCTGGCACAGATACGCAGTATTTT. This gives the protein CASSRREGPGTDTQYF.

The DNA for the CDR3 is TGTGCCAGCAGGAGGGGGCATCCGAATGAGCAGTTCTTC. This encodes CASRRGHPNEQFF. This chain uses TRBV6-5 with TRBJ2-1; 7 bases are a match to TRBD1. The junction had 6 bases not matched to a gene; V was cut back by 6 bases and J by 7 bases. The CDR3 length is 13 residues. CDR1 and CDR2 from the germline V gene are MNHEY and SVGAGI.

This rearrangement joins TRBV5-5 to TRBJ1-2; 8 bases match TRBD1. Germline CDR1 and CDR2: SGHKS and YYEKEE (reference sequence). There are 13 residues in the CDR3. Trimming at V came to 3 bases and at J to 6 bases, leaving 4 bases not matched to a gene. CDR3 sequence reads: CASSSQGADGYTF. CDR3 coding DNA: TGTGCCAGCAGCTCCCAGGGGGCAGATGGCTACACCTTC. The full variable domain, with the rest looked up from reference TRBV5-5 and TRBJ1-2, is DAGVTQSPTHLIKTRGQQVTLRCSPISGHKSVSWYQQVLGQGPQFIFQYYEKEERGRGNFPDRFSARQFPNYSSELNVNALLLGDSALYLCASSSQGADGYTFGSGTRLTVV.

This sequence joins TRBV6-1 and TRBJ2-7, with TRBD1 as a possible D gene (6 bases). Germline V CDR1 and CDR2: MNHNS, SASEGT. This CDR3 has 12 amino acids. Trimming shortened V by 5 bases and J by 7 bases, and 12 bases separated the two germline ends. CDR3 region: CASSWTAGEQYF. The DNA of the CDR3 is TGTGCCAGCAGTTGGACAGCCGGGGAGCAGTACTTC.

The chain joins TRBV9 to TRBJ1-2, with 7 bases fitting TRBD1. CDR1 is SGDLS and CDR2 is YYNGEE in the germline V gene. The CDR3 extends over 13 amino acids. The V and J ends lost 5 bases and 2 bases, in that order; junction bases with no gene match: 3. The CDR3 sequence: CASSTDRNYGYTF. The CDR3 bases are TGTGCCAGCAGTACGGACAGGAACTATGGCTACACCTTC.

The table lists this clone with a few counts. The chain links TRBV6-1 to TRBJ2-7; D gene unclear. The CDR3 contains 13 residues. Germline V gene data show CDR1 as MNHNS and CDR2 as SASEGT. The germline V and J ends were trimmed by 5 bases and 4 bases, with 12 bases remaining between them. CDR3 bases: TGTGCCAGCAGTAACCCGCAGGAATACGAGCAGTACTTC. Translating gives CASSNPQEYEQYF.

This chain connects TRBV7-9 to TRBJ2-5; a weak D match, TRBD1 (6 bases). This CDR3 has 15 amino acids. Per the germline V gene, CDR1 is SEHNR and CDR2 is FQNEAQ (reference sequence). Trimming stripped 3 bases from V and 2 bases from J, with 13 bases between. DNA for the CDR3: TGTGCCAGCAGCTTGTTGGGGGCGGATCAAGAGACCCAGTACTTC. As protein: CASSLLGADQETQYF.

The chain links TRBV6-5 to TRBJ1-4; D gene uncertain. Germline assignment: CDR1 MNHEY and CDR2 SVGAGI. The V gene lost 1 base and the J gene lost 2 bases, with 8 bases spanning the gap. The CDR3 is 15 residues long. CDR3 residues: CASSYLGRTNEKLFF. For the CDR3, the DNA is TGTGCCAGCAGTTACTTAGGGAGGACTAATGAAAAACTGTTTTTT.

This clone was detected a few times. The chain employs TRBV28 and TRBJ2-7; the D is unclear. CDR1 and CDR2 from the germline V gene are MDHEN and SYDVKM. The V and J ends lost 6 bases and 6 bases respectively, with 9 bases between them. This CDR3 is built from 11 residues. The CDR3 sequence is CASSPASEQYF. The CDR3 DNA follows: TGTGCCAGCAGCCCAGCTTCCGAGCAGTACTTC.